One T cell receptor (beta chain) is described in this entry. This CDR3 is built from 20 residues. The germline CDR1 and CDR2 sequences are SGHVS and FQNEAQ. The trim removed 2 bases at V and 2 bases at J, leaving 17 bases unmatched. Molecular barcoding with unique molecular identifiers was used for the TCRbeta library. From the PCR reads, TCRdb called clonotypes with MiXCR, one entry per CDR3 protein. The sample carries roughly 220,000 distinct CDR3 sequences, approximately 12% recorded once. The sample originates from a study of T-cell reconstitution after alpha-beta-depleted transplantation in children.

This sample comprised PBMCs from the stem cell graft donor, obtained from the stem cell graft. This clonotype originated in a human donor who donated a stem cell graft to a child with acute lymphoblastic leukemia. This chain joins TRBV7-8 and TRBJ2-3; 9 bases map to TRBD2. The CDR3 reads CASSLPREGLYIPDTDTQYF. CDR3 coding DNA: TGTGCCAGCAGCTTACCGCGGGAGGGCCTATATATCCCAGACACAGATACGCAGTATTTT.